These 4 T cell receptor beta chains were all obtained from the same sample, sequenced in a study of T-cell memory formation after mild COVID-19. TCRdb re-called the 5' RACE reads with MiXCR, one entry per CDR3 protein. The table shows around 470,000 distinct CDR3 sequences, with 20% occurring only once. Material: PBMCs or a T cell subset sorted from them (not recorded which). Receptors were obtained from an adult woman who had mild COVID-19 (a few samples of this study predate the infection). Cell type and time point are not known.

In its sample, this clonotype was seen a few times. V is TRBV12-3 or TRBV12-4 and J is TRBJ2-2; maybe TRBD2 (5 bases). Trimming pared 3 bases from V and 5 bases from J, leaving 13 bases between. The CDR3 totals 15 residues. CDR3: CASSFSGVRTGELFF. DNA of the CDR3: TGTGCCAGCAGTTTCTCCGGGGTTAGGACCGGGGAGCTGTTTTTT.

This chain links TRBV7-8 with TRBJ2-6; a possible D gene is TRBD1 (5 bases). The V gene's germline CDR1 is SGHVS and CDR2 FQNEAQ. Trimming stripped 3 bases from V and 2 bases from J, with 20 bases between. This CDR3 contains 19 residues. CDR3: CASSFFLSREGTGANVLTF. The CDR3 nucleotides read TGTGCCAGCAGCTTTTTCCTCAGCAGGGAAGGCACTGGGGCCAACGTCCTGACTTTC.

The rearrangement uses TRBV30 and TRBJ2-3; TRBD1 matches 7 bases. The length of the CDR3 is 15 residues. The trim removed 1 base at V and 2 bases at J, leaving 6 bases unmatched. CDR1 is GTSNPN, CDR2 SVGIG, per germline (reference sequence). CDR3 sequence (DNA): TGTGCCTGGAGTGCCCAGGGGGTCTTCACAGATACGCAGTATTTT. It is translated as CAWSAQGVFTDTQYF.

The V and J genes are TRBV6-5 and TRBJ2-3, with TRBD2 matching 8 bases. There are 16 residues in the CDR3. The trim removed 0 bases at V and 2 bases at J, leaving 4 bases unmatched. The germline gives CDR1 MNHEY, CDR2 SVGAGI. The CDR3 loop is CASSYSGGRPTDTQYF. CDR3 sequence (DNA): TGTGCCAGCAGTTACTCGGGCGGGAGGCCCACAGATACGCAGTATTTT.